This T cell receptor (beta chain) was sequenced during a study of cytomegalovirus exposure and HLA in healthy donors. Study-wide results and caveats: HLA allele associations emerged for about 16,000 TCR beta sequences in a later analysis, at 0.05 false discovery rate. The authors enumerated over 150 TCR beta chains as linked to cytomegalovirus. The study reported that TCR beta sequences accurately predicted HLA-A and HLA-B alleles in most subjects.

Donors showed nominal health when sampled, although they likely had unrecorded immune exposures. With respect to this clone: What it recognizes is unknown.

The germline V gene encodes CDR1 MGHRA and CDR2 YSYEKL. The CDR3 has 16 amino acids. J gave up 2 bases and V 1 base, and 3 bases lay outside the gene matches. PCR used 60 Vbeta primers and 13 Jbeta primers. The data were produced by immunoSEQ multiplex PCR, yet TCRdb's version contains in-frame clones alone and is incomplete. The sample gives roughly 290,000 clones, about 80% of which show up once; about 0.3% is in the top ten. Sequences were obtained from PBMCs. The TCR was taken from a girl aged 2 to 9 in good health and CMV-seronegative. The genes are TRBV4-1 and TRBJ2-2; 8 positions match TRBD2. CDR3 sequence reads: CASSQGAGVNTGELFF. CDR3 nucleotides: TGCGCCAGCAGCCAAGGAGCGGGGGTCAACACCGGGGAGCTGTTTTTT.